This TCR beta chain was captured in a study of metastatic and nonmetastatic thyroid tumors. Study-wide background: The comparison covered peripheral blood and tumor or nodule tissue in malignant and benign thyroid patients.

All patients were treatment-naive before thyroid surgery. Comments on this clone: What it binds is unknown.

In the original analysis: Clinicopathological groups differed in CDR3, with these differences serving to build a distant-metastasis classifier for papillary thyroid cancer. TCRdb re-analyzed the PCR reads through MiXCR. The V and J calls were determined by TCRdb, not by the authors. This table holds some 60,000 clones, 30% found once. Study-wide results and caveats: As reported, TCR beta diversity in blood and tumor was significantly higher in malignant thyroid tumors than in benign nodules.

Sequencing was carried out using blood. The sequence came from a female donor with papillary thyroid cancer or a benign thyroid nodule (not recorded which). Some clones in this sample may be carry-over from other donors' samples.

The CDR3 protein is CASSGLAGDYEQYF. CDR3 DNA: TGTGCCAGCTCGGGACTAGCGGGAGATTACGAGCAGTACTTC. The chain recombines TRBV2 with TRBJ2-7, with 14 bases lining up with TRBD2. Germline CDR1 reads SNHLY; CDR2 reads FYNNEI. V trimming: 8 bases; J trimming: 4 bases; junction bases outside the gene matches: 4. The CDR3 runs to 14 residues.